This TCR beta chain was identified during a study of graft-versus-host responses after intestinal transplantation. On the study more broadly: Anti-thymocyte globulin induction, then tacrolimus and steroids for about three years, went to all recipients.

V was trimmed by 7 bases and J by 1 base, leaving 14 bases between them. The CDR3 covers 14 residues. Germline loops: CDR1 SGHKS, CDR2 YYEKEE (reference sequence). Broader study findings: The recipient marrow held GvH clones, and some of them showed up first in ileum or blood.

The repertoire was sequenced with immunoSEQ multiplex PCR; TCRdb's copy has only in-frame clones and lacks some. This table holds 30,000 to 45,000 clones, around 83% found once. Remarks on this clone: Its antigen is currently unknown.

Specimen: PBMCs, collected about 990 days after transplant. V usage is TRBV5-5 and J usage is TRBJ1-1, with D tentatively TRBD1 (5 bases). The TCR comes from a human patient who received an intestinal transplant, so some T cells may come from the graft donor. CDR3 protein: CASAQAGPNTEAFF. The CDR3 coding sequence is TGTGCCAGCGCTCAGGCAGGGCCGAACACTGAAGCTTTCTTT. The variable domain in full, completed from reference TRBV5-5 and TRBJ1-1, reads DAGVTQSPTHLIKTRGQQVTLRCSPISGHKSVSWYQQVLGQGPQFIFQYYEKEERGRGNFPDRFSARQFPNYSSELNVNALLLGDSALYLCASAQAGPNTEAFFGQGTRLTVV.